This is a list of T cell receptor beta chains from one sample in a study of T cell repertoires in cytomegalovirus infection. TCRdb analysed the reads with MiXCR anew, one entry per CDR3 protein. The table has 500,000 or so distinct CDR3 sequences, about 15% seen once; the top ten hold about 24%. The sample taken for sequencing was CD8+ T cells from PBMCs. Source of these receptors: a human donor in good health (CMV status not recorded). Some clones in this sample may be carry-over from other donors' samples. CDR3s include the opening cysteine and the closing phenylalanine or tryptophan. The D gene is left open where the match is weak. Clone size is shown for a subset of rows, as once, few, many or a class of expanded clone.

V: TRBV7-8; J: TRBJ2-2; size: many; D: NA; DNA: TGTGCCAGCAGCCCGTCGGCTGGGCGGGAGCTGTTTTTT; CDR3: CASSPSAGRELFF
V: TRBV25-1; J: TRBJ2-2; size: few; D: TRBD1; DNA: TGTGCCAGCAGTGAATGGGAACAGGGGGACGACGGGGAGCTGTTTTTT; CDR3: CASSEWEQGDDGELFF
V: TRBV29-1; J: TRBJ1-5; size: NA; D: NA; DNA: TGCAGCGTTGGGCCAGGGAATAGCAATCAGCCCCAGCATTTT; CDR3: CSVGPGNSNQPQHF
V: TRBV27; J: TRBJ2-4; size: many; D: NA; DNA: TGTGCCAGCAGTTTCGACAGCCAAAACATTCAGTACTTC; CDR3: CASSFDSQNIQYF
V: TRBV4-1; J: TRBJ2-1; size: many; D: NA; DNA: TGCGCCAGCAGCCGGCGAGGACAGTACAATGAGCAGTTCTTC; CDR3: CASSRRGQYNEQFF
V: TRBV2; J: TRBJ2-3; size: few; D: NA; DNA: TGTGCCAGCAGGGGAAACAGGGTTAGCACAGATACGCAGTATTTT; CDR3: CASRGNRVSTDTQYF
V: TRBV2; J: TRBJ2-7; size: few; D: NA; DNA: TGTGCCAGCACAAGGGTTCGGTACGAGCAGTACTTC; CDR3: CASTRVRYEQYF
V: TRBV27; J: TRBJ2-2; size: few; D: NA; DNA: TGTGCCAGCAGTTTATCAGGGGAAGGACGGACCGGGGAGCTGTTTTTT; CDR3: CASSLSGEGRTGELFF
V: TRBV27; J: TRBJ2-7; size: many; D: NA; DNA: TGTGCCAGCAGCACCACTAGTCCGTGGGAGGGGGTTCAGTACTTC; CDR3: CASSTTSPWEGVQYF
V: TRBV2; J: TRBJ1-5; size: few; D: NA; DNA: TGTGCCAGCAGTGCGTACAGGACCAGCAATCAGCCCCAGCATTTT; CDR3: CASSAYRTSNQPQHF
V: TRBV7-9; J: TRBJ2-5; size: many; D: NA; DNA: TGTGCCAGCAGCCTAGACAGTTACCAAGAGACCCAGTACTTC; CDR3: CASSLDSYQETQYF
V: TRBV5-1; J: TRBJ2-6; size: NA; D: NA; DNA: TGCGCCAGCAGCCCCGACTTGTCTGGGGCCAACGTCCTGACTTTC; CDR3: CASSPDLSGANVLTF
V: TRBV7-6; J: TRBJ2-5; size: few; D: NA; DNA: TGTGCCAGCAGCCGCCGGGGGACCCAGTACTTC; CDR3: CASSRRGTQYF
V: TRBV20-1; J: TRBJ2-7; size: few; D: NA; DNA: TGCAGTGCTAGAGATCAAGCGCAGAGCTCCTACGAGCAGTACTTC; CDR3: CSARDQAQSSYEQYF
V: TRBV4-1; J: TRBJ2-7; size: many; D: NA; DNA: TGCGCCAGCAGCCAGGGGGACGAGCAGTACTTC; CDR3: CASSQGDEQYF
V: TRBV12-3/TRBV12-4; J: TRBJ2-1; size: many; D: NA; DNA: TGTGCCAGCAGTTTTGGTAGCTATATCCCCAATGAGCAGTTCTTC; CDR3: CASSFGSYIPNEQFF
V: TRBV28; J: TRBJ2-5; size: many; D: TRBD2; DNA: TGTGCCAGCAGTCGGACTAGCGGGATCCAAGAGACCCAGTACTTC; CDR3: CASSRTSGIQETQYF
V: TRBV5-1; J: TRBJ2-7; size: NA; D: NA; DNA: TGCGCCAGCAGCTGGGGGTCTCTTGAGCAGTACTTC; CDR3: CASSWGSLEQYF
V: TRBV29-1; J: TRBJ2-6; size: NA; D: NA; DNA: TGCAGCGTTATTTTTCCCGGCTCTGGGGCCAACGTCCTGACTTTC; CDR3: CSVIFPGSGANVLTF
V: TRBV28; J: TRBJ1-2; size: NA; D: NA; DNA: TGTGCCAGCCGTTCCGGGGCGAACTATGGCTACACCTTC; CDR3: CASRSGANYGYTF
V: TRBV15; J: TRBJ1-3; size: NA; D: TRBD1; DNA: TGTGCCACCAGTACAGGGGGAGCTGGAAACACCATATATTTT; CDR3: CATSTGGAGNTIYF
V: TRBV6-6; J: TRBJ1-1; size: many; D: NA; DNA: TGTGCCAGCAGTTACTCGGACTTCGACGAGGGACTCATGAACACTGAAGCTTTCTTT; CDR3: CASSYSDFDEGLMNTEAFF
V: TRBV7-9; J: TRBJ1-6; size: NA; D: NA; DNA: TGTGCCAGCAGCTTAGAGGGGTCCCGAACCAATTCACCCCTCCACTTT; CDR3: CASSLEGSRTNSPLHF
V: TRBV10-3; J: TRBJ2-1; size: many; D: TRBD2; DNA: TGTGCCATCAGTGAGTTTGGTAGCGGGAGCGAGTACAATGAGCAGTTCTTC; CDR3: CAISEFGSGSEYNEQFF
V: TRBV5-1; J: TRBJ2-3; size: NA; D: NA; DNA: TGCGCCAGCAGCCCTAGCTCCGGGGGACGCACAGATACGCAGTATTTT; CDR3: CASSPSSGGRTDTQYF
V: TRBV7-6; J: TRBJ2-1; size: many; D: NA; DNA: TGTGCCAGCAGCCCCGTCAAGGATGAGCAGTTCTTC; CDR3: CASSPVKDEQFF
V: TRBV7-9; J: TRBJ2-7; size: NA; D: NA; DNA: TGTGCCAGCAGCTCCATAGGTAATCCTGGATACGAGCAGTACTTC; CDR3: CASSSIGNPGYEQYF
V: TRBV30; J: TRBJ1-1; size: NA; D: NA; DNA: TGTGCCTGGAGTCCCGACGGGGGCCGTACTGAAGCTTTCTTT; CDR3: CAWSPDGGRTEAFF
V: TRBV7-6; J: TRBJ1-2; size: many; D: NA; DNA: TGTGCCAGCAGCTTAGGTCCTGGGGACAAGGAGAACACCTTC; CDR3: CASSLGPGDKENTF
V: TRBV12-3/TRBV12-4; J: TRBJ2-2; size: many; D: TRBD1; DNA: TGTGCCTCTTCCGGGACAGTGAACACCGGGGAGCTGTTTTTT; CDR3: CASSGTVNTGELFF
V: TRBV4-1; J: TRBJ2-5; size: NA; D: TRBD2; DNA: TGCGCCAGCAGCCAAGTGGGCGGGGGGGCGTACCAAGAGACCCAGTACTTC; CDR3: CASSQVGGGAYQETQYF
V: TRBV9; J: TRBJ1-1; size: few; D: NA; DNA: TGTGCCAGCAGCCCTTGGACGGTAGTGAACACTGAAGCTTTCTTT; CDR3: CASSPWTVVNTEAFF
V: TRBV11-2; J: TRBJ2-7; size: many; D: NA; DNA: TGTGCCAGCAGCCCCACGGACACCCTGGACGAGCAGTACTTC; CDR3: CASSPTDTLDEQYF
V: TRBV6-5; J: TRBJ1-2; size: few; D: NA; DNA: TGTGCCACCGCGGGGGACCCTAACTATGGCTACACCTTC; CDR3: CATAGDPNYGYTF
V: TRBV7-9; J: TRBJ2-4; size: many; D: TRBD1; DNA: TGTGCCAGCAGCTTTCAGGGGGCGGGCAAAAACATTCAGTACTTC; CDR3: CASSFQGAGKNIQYF
V: TRBV12-5; J: TRBJ2-3; size: NA; D: TRBD2; DNA: TGTGCTAGTGGTTTGGGGATAGCGGGAGTTGGAGATACGCAGTATTTT; CDR3: CASGLGIAGVGDTQYF
V: TRBV6-2/TRBV6-3; J: TRBJ1-3; size: NA; D: NA; DNA: TGTGCCAGCAGAAAGAACAGGGATCGTACCTCTGGAAACACCATATATTTT; CDR3: CASRKNRDRTSGNTIYF
V: TRBV7-9; J: TRBJ2-7; size: many; D: NA; DNA: TGTGCCAGCAGCTTACCTAGCAGGTCCCCCTACGAGCAGTACTTC; CDR3: CASSLPSRSPYEQYF
V: TRBV6-1; J: TRBJ2-2; size: many; D: TRBD2; DNA: TGTGCCAGCAGTACCGGGACTAGGTTCTTGAACACCGGGGAGCTGTTTTTT; CDR3: CASSTGTRFLNTGELFF
V: TRBV12-5; J: TRBJ2-3; size: NA; D: TRBD1; DNA: TGTGCTAGTGGTATCCACCCCTCCGGACAGGGGATAGATACGCAGTATTTT; CDR3: CASGIHPSGQGIDTQYF
V: TRBV12-3/TRBV12-4; J: TRBJ2-2; size: NA; D: NA; DNA: TGTGCCAGCAGTTTAAGTTGGGTGACAGCGTACACCGGGGAGCTGTTTTTT; CDR3: CASSLSWVTAYTGELFF
V: TRBV5-6; J: TRBJ1-2; size: NA; D: NA; DNA: TGTGCCAGCAGCTTAACCCCTTTCGGGATTAGGGGCTACACCTTC; CDR3: CASSLTPFGIRGYTF
V: TRBV29-1; J: TRBJ2-7; size: few; D: TRBD1; DNA: TGCAGCGTTGCCCGGGACAGCTACGAGCAGTACTTC; CDR3: CSVARDSYEQYF
V: TRBV7-9; J: TRBJ1-2; size: many; D: NA; DNA: TGTGCCAGCAGCTCCACAGTTAACTATGGCTACACCTTC; CDR3: CASSSTVNYGYTF
V: TRBV6-5; J: TRBJ2-1; size: NA; D: TRBD2; DNA: TGTGCCAGCAGTTACCCGGGACTAGCGGGGGGTAATGAGCAGTTCTTC; CDR3: CASSYPGLAGGNEQFF
V: TRBV24-1; J: TRBJ2-5; size: NA; D: NA; DNA: TGTGCCACCAGTGATTTTCTGGGCTCCGAAGAGACCCAGTACTTC; CDR3: CATSDFLGSEETQYF
V: TRBV12-3/TRBV12-4; J: TRBJ1-1; size: NA; D: NA; DNA: TGTGCCAGCAGTTTAAGTCTCAAAGTGAACACTGAAGCTTTCTTT; CDR3: CASSLSLKVNTEAFF
V: TRBV25-1; J: TRBJ2-5; size: few; D: TRBD2; DNA: TGTGCCAGCAGTTCTCCTTGGGAGGGTACCCAAGAGACCCAGTACTTC; CDR3: CASSSPWEGTQETQYF
V: TRBV4-1; J: TRBJ1-2; size: many; D: NA; DNA: TGCGCCAGCAGCGCTCCGGGGACCTATGGCTACACCTTC; CDR3: CASSAPGTYGYTF
V: TRBV19; J: TRBJ1-1; size: many; D: TRBD1; DNA: TGTGCCAGTAGTATAATAGACAGGGGCGTCACTGAAGCTTTCTTT; CDR3: CASSIIDRGVTEAFF
V: TRBV29-1; J: TRBJ2-1; size: NA; D: TRBD2; DNA: TGCAGCGCCAGAGGGGCTAGCGGGGTGATTGAGCAGTTCTTC; CDR3: CSARGASGVIEQFF
V: TRBV2; J: TRBJ1-4; size: NA; D: NA; DNA: TGTGCCAGCAGTGAAATCTTAAATGAAAAACTGTTTTTT; CDR3: CASSEILNEKLFF
V: TRBV2; J: TRBJ2-2; size: many; D: NA; DNA: TGTGCCAGCAGTAAGTGGACAGCCGACACCGGGGAGCTGTTTTTT; CDR3: CASSKWTADTGELFF
V: TRBV4-1; J: TRBJ2-3; size: many; D: TRBD2; DNA: TGCGCCAGCAGCCAGATGGGCGGGGGGCTGAGCACAGATACGCAGTATTTT; CDR3: CASSQMGGGLSTDTQYF
V: TRBV7-9; J: TRBJ1-5; size: many; D: NA; DNA: TGTGCCAGCAGCTTAGAGACAGGTTTATGGGCTAGCAATCAGCCCCAGCATTTT; CDR3: CASSLETGLWASNQPQHF